The 13 T cell receptor beta chains reported below all come from one sample, sequenced in a study of T cell repertoires in cytomegalovirus infection. These receptors are not linked to any known antigen. TCRdb independently ran MiXCR on the reads; one entry per CDR3 protein. The sample yields approximately 770,000 distinct CDR3 sequences, approximately 32% seen once. The source material was cultured CD8+ T cells from PBMCs, sampled from culture after CMV antigen stimulation. The source is a human donor in good health (CMV status not recorded). Some clones in this sample may be carry-over from other donors' samples.

The table lists this clonotype with a few counts. V and J are TRBV2 and TRBJ2-7; 8 nucleotides line up with TRBD1. After removal of 1 base from V and 5 bases from J, the junction contained 13 bases not matched to a gene. Germline V gene data show CDR1 as SNHLY and CDR2 as FYNNEI. The CDR3 loop spans 17 amino acids. The CDR3 DNA sequence: TGTGCCAGCAGTGAAGGACTCCCCGGGACAGGTCTGGACGAGCAGTACTTC. This codes for CASSEGLPGTGLDEQYF. Together with reference TRBV2 and TRBJ2-7, the CDR3 gives the full variable domain: EPEVTQTPSHQVTQMGQEVILRCVPISNHLYFYWYRQILGQKVEFLVSFYNNEISEKSEIFDDQFSVERPDGSNFTLKIRSTKLEDSAMYFCASSEGLPGTGLDEQYFGPGTRLTVT.

This chain connects TRBV25-1 to TRBJ1-1, with 7 bases lining up with TRBD1. The CDR3 is 16 residues long. With V trimmed by 6 bases and J by 4 bases, 14 bases remained unmatched. Germline CDR1 and CDR2: MGHDK and SYGVNS. The DNA for the CDR3 is TGTGCCAGCAGATCAAACAAAGGGGGCCCGTTCACTGAAGCTTTCTTT. Its protein product is CASRSNKGGPFTEAFF.

The rearrangement links TRBV9 to TRBJ2-3; TRBD1 aligns across 7 bases. The CDR3 is 15 residues long. Germline trimming cut 6 bases from V and 0 bases from J; bases unmatched to any gene: 7. CDR1 and CDR2 from the germline V gene are SGDLS and YYNGEE. The CDR3 reads CASTLGGGSTDTQYF. CDR3 nucleotides: TGTGCCAGCACTTTAGGGGGCGGGAGCACAGATACGCAGTATTTT.

The J gene is TRBJ1-1, the V gene TRBV19, with D uncertain. The CDR3 extends over 15 amino acids. Trimming took 1 base from V and 3 from J, leaving 12 bases between them. CDR1 and CDR2 from the germline V gene are LNHDA and SQIVND (reference sequence). CDR3 in DNA: TGTGCCAGTAGTATAGCGGGAGGCGCGTACACTGAAGCTTTCTTT. This encodes CASSIAGGAYTEAFF. Full variable domain (rest looked up from reference TRBV19 and TRBJ1-1): DGGITQSPKYLFRKEGQNVTLSCEQNLNHDAMYWYRQDPGQGLRLIYYSQIVNDFQKGDIAEGYSVSREKKESFPLTVTSAQKNPTAFYLCASSIAGGAYTEAFFGQGTRLTVV.

The J gene is TRBJ2-1, the V gene TRBV28; 7 positions agree with TRBD1. V trimming: 6 bases; J trimming: 5 bases; junction bases outside the gene matches: 7. The CDR3 runs to 14 residues. CDR1 MDHEN and CDR2 SYDVKM come from the germline V gene. The CDR3 region is CASRPRDRDNEQFF. The CDR3, as DNA: TGTGCCAGCAGACCACGGGACAGAGACAATGAGCAGTTCTTC.

The V and J genes are TRBV7-9 and TRBJ1-1; no definite D call. CDR1 and CDR2 (germline): SEHNR, FQNEAQ (reference sequence). V lost 1 base, J lost 6 bases, and 6 bases lay in between. This CDR3 contains 12 residues. Here the CDR3 DNA reads TGTGCCAGCAGCTTAGTGGCCCCTGAAGCTTTCTTT. Protein: CASSLVAPEAFF.

V gene TRBV12-3 or TRBV12-4 combines with J gene TRBJ1-5; D is undetermined. Trimming left V 6 bases short and J 5 bases short, with 11 bases between. The CDR3 loop spans 13 amino acids. CDR3: CASREDGYQPQHF. DNA for the CDR3: TGTGCCAGCAGGGAGGACGGTTATCAGCCCCAGCATTTT.

The chain couples TRBV9 to TRBJ1-2; D is possibly TRBD1 (5 bases). CDR1 SGDLS and CDR2 YYNGEE come from the germline V gene. V lost 0 bases, J lost 0 bases, and 9 bases lay in between. The CDR3 is 15 amino acids. CDR3 residues: CASSVGQGANYGYTF. The CDR3 bases are TGTGCCAGCAGCGTAGGGCAGGGAGCTAACTATGGCTACACCTTC.

This clonotype was counted many times. The chain joins TRBV6-1 to TRBJ1-2, with 11 nucleotides matching TRBD1. V dropped 6 bases and J dropped 4; count of bases not matched to a gene: 7. The CDR3 is made up of 15 amino acids. Germline CDR1 MNHNS, CDR2 SASEGT. The CDR3 DNA reads as TGTGCCAGCAGAGCCGGGACAGGGGGGATCTATGGCTACACCTTC. It specifies CASRAGTGGIYGYTF.

This clonotype has a handful of counts. The chain recombines TRBV4-1 with TRBJ2-3, with TRBD2 identical over 7 bases. In germline, CDR1 is MGHRA, CDR2 YSYEKL. The CDR3 has 16 amino acids. V lost 2 bases, J lost 0 bases, and 5 bases stayed unmatched. In DNA, the CDR3 is TGCGCCAGCAGCCAACTAGCGGATTCTAGCACAGATACGCAGTATTTT. Protein sequence: CASSQLADSSTDTQYF.

This clonotype was detected ten times or more. CDR3 loop: CASSLGDRSYEQYF. As DNA, the CDR3 is TGTGCCAGCAGTTTAGGGGACAGATCCTACGAGCAGTACTTC. The chain has TRBV12-3 or TRBV12-4 and TRBJ2-7; 7 bases align to TRBD1. CDR3 length: 14 amino acids. V shed 1 base and J 1 base; nucleotides not matched to a gene: 1.

The V call is TRBV6-5, the J call TRBJ1-1; tentatively, D is TRBD1 (6 bases). CDR3 size: 18 residues. Germline CDR1 reads MNHEY; CDR2 reads SVGAGI. Between the trimmed V and J ends, which lost 4 bases and 0 bases, there was a span of 21 bases. CDR3 sequence reads: CASSSSTGFQDMNTEAFF. In DNA form, the CDR3 reads TGTGCCAGCAGTTCATCGACAGGTTTCCAAGACATGAACACTGAAGCTTTCTTT.

This clonotype was counted between two and nine times. The J gene is TRBJ2-7, the V gene TRBV5-4; D unclear. CDR3 size: 17 residues. Trimming took off 2 bases at V and 0 bases at J, with 18 bases between the two ends. Germline V gene data show CDR1 as SGHNT and CDR2 as YYREEE (reference sequence). In DNA, the CDR3 is TGTGCCAGCAGCTTCTCCTCGGCAGATACGAGCTCCTACGAGCAGTACGTC. Amino acids: CASSFSSADTSSYEQYV.